This T cell receptor beta chain was found in a study of T cell clonality in common variable immunodeficiency. Overall study results and limits: Shared TCRbeta clones were fewer between CVID subjects than controls. Reportedly, TCR beta sequences from common variable immunodeficiency showed fewer deletions and N-nucleotide insertions.

On this clone: What it recognizes is unknown.

Diagnosis required reduced IgG, IgA and/or IgM with specific antibody deficiency. CVID subjects were around 15 female and 25 to 30 male, aged about 8 to 65. Each donor provided roughly 4.5 to 8 ml of heparinized whole blood. This table comes from immunoSEQ multiplex PCR, and its TCRdb copy is limited to in-frame clones, with some not included. Listed for the sample are 15,000 to 25,000 clones, none seen a single time. This TCR derives from a human donor with common variable immunodeficiency. The sample comprised peripheral blood mononuclear cells.

The CDR3 is CASSEGGGYNSPLHF. The sequenced CDR3 bases are TGTGCCAGCTCTGAAGGGGGCGGGTATAATTCACCC. This chain joins TRBV18 and TRBJ1-6; 7 nucleotides line up with TRBD1. The read halts 3 residues ahead of the CDR3 end, with the missing end drawn from the germline J gene. This CDR3 contains 15 residues. The J segment lost 4 bases and the V segment lost 6 bases, leaving 6 bases of the junction unmatched. CDR1 and CDR2 (germline): KGHSH, LQKENI.